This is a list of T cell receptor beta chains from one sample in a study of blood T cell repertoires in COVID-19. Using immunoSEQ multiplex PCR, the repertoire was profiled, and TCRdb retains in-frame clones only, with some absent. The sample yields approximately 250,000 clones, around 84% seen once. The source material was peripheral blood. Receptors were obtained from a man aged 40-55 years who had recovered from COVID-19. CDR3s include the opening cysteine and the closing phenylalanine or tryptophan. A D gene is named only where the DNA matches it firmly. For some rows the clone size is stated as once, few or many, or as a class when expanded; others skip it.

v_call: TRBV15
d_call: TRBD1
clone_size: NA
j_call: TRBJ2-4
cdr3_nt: TGTGCCACCAGCGCCTACCAAGGGGGCAGGGGTAACATTCAGTACTTC
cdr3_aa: CATSAYQGGRGNIQYF

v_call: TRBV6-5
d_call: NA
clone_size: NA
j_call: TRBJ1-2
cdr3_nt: TGTGCCAGCAGGGACATTTTCGGCTACACCTTC
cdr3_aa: CASRDIFGYTF

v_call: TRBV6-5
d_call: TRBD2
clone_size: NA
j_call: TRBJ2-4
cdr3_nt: TGTGCCAGCAGGCCGGGGGGGGCCGGCAAAAACATTCAGTACTTC
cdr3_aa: CASRPGGAGKNIQYF

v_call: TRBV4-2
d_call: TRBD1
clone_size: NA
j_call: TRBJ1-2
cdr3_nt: TGTGCCAGCAGCCGGGACAGGGGATTGGAGGGCTACACCTTC
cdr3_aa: CASSRDRGLEGYTF

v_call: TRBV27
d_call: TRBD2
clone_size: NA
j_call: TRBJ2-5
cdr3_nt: TGTGCCAGCAGTTCGATTAGCGGGAGGGGCTGGGAGACCCAGTACTTC
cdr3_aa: CASSSISGRGWETQYF

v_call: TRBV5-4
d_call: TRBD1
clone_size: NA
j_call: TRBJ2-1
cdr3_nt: TGTGCCAGCAGCTTGGCCACAGGACAGGACAATGAGCAGTTCTTC
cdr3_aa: CASSLATGQDNEQFF

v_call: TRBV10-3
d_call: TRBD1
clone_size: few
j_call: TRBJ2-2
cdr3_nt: TGTGCCATCCGAAGAGGGACAGGGGGTCTTACGGGGACCGGGGAGCTGTTTTTT
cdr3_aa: CAIRRGTGGLTGTGELFF

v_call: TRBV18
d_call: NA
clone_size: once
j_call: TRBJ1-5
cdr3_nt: TGTGCCAGCTCACGGGGGGGCAATCAGCCCCAGCATTTT
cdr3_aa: CASSRGGNQPQHF

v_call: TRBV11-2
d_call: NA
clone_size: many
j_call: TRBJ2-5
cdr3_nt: TGTGCCAGCAGCCCTGGGCAGGGGGGAGAGACCCAGTACTTC
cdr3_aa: CASSPGQGGETQYF

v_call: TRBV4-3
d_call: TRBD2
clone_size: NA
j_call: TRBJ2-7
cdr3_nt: TGCGCCAGCAGCCAAGCCGCGAAGAGCGGGAGCCTTCCTTACGAGCAGTACTTC
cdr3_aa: CASSQAAKSGSLPYEQYF

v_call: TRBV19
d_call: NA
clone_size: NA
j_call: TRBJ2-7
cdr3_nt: TGTGCCAGTAGTGAGGCTAGCGTGGGATACGAGCAGTACTTC
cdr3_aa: CASSEASVGYEQYF

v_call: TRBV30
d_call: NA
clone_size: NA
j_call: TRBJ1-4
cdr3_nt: TGTGCCTGGAGTGAGGACAGCCGAAATGAAAAACTGTTTTTT
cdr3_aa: CAWSEDSRNEKLFF

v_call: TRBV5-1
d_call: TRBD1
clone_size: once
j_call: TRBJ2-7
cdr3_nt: TGCGCCAGCAGCTTGGGGACAGGGGGCTCGAAGCAGTACTTC
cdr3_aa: CASSLGTGGSKQYF

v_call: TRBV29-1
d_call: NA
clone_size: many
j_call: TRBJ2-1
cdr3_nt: TGCAGCGTGGGCTCGGGGGAGGACAATGAGCAGTTCTTC
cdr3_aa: CSVGSGEDNEQFF

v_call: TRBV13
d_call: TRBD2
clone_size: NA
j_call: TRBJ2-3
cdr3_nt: TGTGCCAGCAGCTTAGGACTAGCGGGACTCACAGATACGCAGTATTTT
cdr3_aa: CASSLGLAGLTDTQYF

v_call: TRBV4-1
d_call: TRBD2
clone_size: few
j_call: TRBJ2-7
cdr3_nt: TGCGCCAGCAGCCAACCCCTACGGGGGGACCCCAACGAGCAGTACTTC
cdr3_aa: CASSQPLRGDPNEQYF

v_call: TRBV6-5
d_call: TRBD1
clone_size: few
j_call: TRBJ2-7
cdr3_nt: TGTGCCAGCAGTATCGGGACAGCCTACGAGCAGTACTTC
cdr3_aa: CASSIGTAYEQYF

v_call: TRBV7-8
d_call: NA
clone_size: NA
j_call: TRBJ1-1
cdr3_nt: TGTGCCAGCACCCGGCTAGGGAACACTGAAGCTTTCTTT
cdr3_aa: CASTRLGNTEAFF

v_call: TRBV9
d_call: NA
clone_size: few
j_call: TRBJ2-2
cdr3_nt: TGTGCCAGCAGCGCACAGGGTTGGAGCACCGGGGAGCTGTTTTTT
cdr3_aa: CASSAQGWSTGELFF

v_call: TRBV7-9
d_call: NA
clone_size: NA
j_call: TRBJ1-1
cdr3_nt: TGTGCCAGCAGCCAGCAGGGCAGGGCGGACACTGAAGCTTTCTTT
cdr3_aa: CASSQQGRADTEAFF

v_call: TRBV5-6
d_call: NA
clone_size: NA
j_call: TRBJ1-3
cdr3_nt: TGTGCCAGCAGCTCTACAGGGTTGGGTGGAAACACCATATATTTT
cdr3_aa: CASSSTGLGGNTIYF